These T cell receptor beta chains were read from a single sample in a study of CD8+ T cells in alopecia areata. The data were produced by immunoSEQ multiplex PCR, yet TCRdb's version contains in-frame clones alone and is incomplete. Of 200,000 to 250,000 clones detected, about 60% appear once; the ten largest clones hold approximately 0.45%. This sample comprised CD4+ T cells sorted from blood, obtained at week 0. These receptors all stem from a human donor with alopecia areata. Each CDR3 is given with its conserved first and last residue. A D gene is named only where the DNA matches it firmly. Expanded clones are given a class, and other clones once, few, many or no size at all.

V	J	D	size	CDR3	DNA
TRBV2	TRBJ2-3	-	-	CASSESDTQYF	TGTGCCAGCAGTGAATCAGATACGCAGTATTTT
TRBV27	TRBJ1-1	TRBD1	-	CASNRFGGTGLFLDTEAFF	TGTGCCAGCAATAGGTTTGGTGGGACAGGGTTATTTCTCGACACTGAAGCTTTCTTT
TRBV2	TRBJ2-1	TRBD1	-	CAITGTGGYNEQFF	TGTGCCATCACCGGGACAGGGGGCTACAATGAGCAGTTCTTC
TRBV5-1	TRBJ1-4	-	-	CASRIDGANEKLFF	TGCGCCAGCAGGATAGACGGGGCTAATGAAAAACTGTTTTTT
TRBV5-1	TRBJ2-7	-	-	CASSLEGEQYF	TGCGCCAGCAGCTTGGAAGGCGAGCAGTACTTC
TRBV2	TRBJ2-5	-	-	CASRVGTLSRAAETQYF	TGTGCCAGCAGGGTCGGGACACTATCGAGGGCCGCTGAGACCCAGTACTTC
TRBV5-1	TRBJ2-5	-	-	CASSLGRTQETQYF	TGCGCCAGCAGCTTGGGTAGGACTCAAGAGACCCAGTACTTC
TRBV19	TRBJ2-1	TRBD2	-	CASSIRLAGGSSYNEQFF	TGTGCCAGTAGTATACGACTAGCGGGGGGGAGCTCCTACAATGAGCAGTTCTTC
TRBV7-6	TRBJ2-6	-	-	CASSLGQSGANVLTF	TGTGCCAGCAGCTTAGGGCAGTCTGGGGCCAACGTCCTGACTTTC
TRBV20-1	TRBJ2-1	-	-	CSAIDNEQFF	TGCAGTGCTATAGACAATGAGCAGTTCTTC
TRBV10-3	TRBJ1-2	TRBD1	-	CAIRPGQAHYGYTF	TGTGCCATCAGACCGGGACAGGCCCACTATGGCTACACCTTC
TRBV19	TRBJ2-6	-	-	CASIDRNAGANVLTF	TGTGCCAGTATCGACAGGAACGCTGGGGCCAACGTCCTGACTTTC
TRBV5-1	TRBJ1-1	-	-	CASSLGASANTEAFF	TGCGCCAGCAGCTTGGGTGCCAGCGCGAACACTGAAGCTTTCTTT
TRBV5-1	TRBJ2-5	-	once	CASSLQLQETQYF	TGCGCCAGCAGCTTGCAGCTCCAAGAGACCCAGTACTTC
TRBV4-1	TRBJ2-3	TRBD2	few	CASSRLSGRPKSTDTQYF	TGCGCCAGCAGCCGTCTTAGCGGGCGGCCGAAAAGCACAGATACGCAGTATTTT
TRBV14	TRBJ2-7	-	-	CASSQRSTGRWEQYF	TGTGCCAGCAGCCAAAGGTCAACAGGGAGGTGGGAGCAGTACTTC
TRBV9	TRBJ1-3	-	many	CASSGPQGVSGNTIYF	TGTGCCAGCAGCGGTCCTCAGGGAGTCTCTGGAAACACCATATATTTT
TRBV29-1	TRBJ1-2	-	-	CSVSPRVSDYGYTF	TGCAGCGTTTCCCCCCGTGTCAGCGACTATGGCTACACCTTC
TRBV7-8	TRBJ1-2	-	-	CASSPPREGGSYTF	TGTGCCAGCAGCCCCCCCCGGGAAGGGGGTAGCTACACCTTC
TRBV29-1	TRBJ2-1	TRBD2	-	CSGRTSLEQFF	TGCAGCGGCAGGACTAGCCTAGAGCAGTTCTTC
TRBV30	TRBJ1-5	-	-	CAWSVEGRQPQHF	TGTGCCTGGAGTGTAGAGGGACGTCAGCCCCAGCATTTT
TRBV5-1	TRBJ1-5	TRBD1	-	CASSLGFGQGNQPQHF	TGCGCCAGCAGCTTGGGTTTCGGACAGGGCAATCAGCCCCAGCATTTT
TRBV27	TRBJ2-5	TRBD1	-	CASSRDRGLGATQYF	TGTGCCAGCAGCCGGGACAGGGGGCTAGGAGCGACCCAGTACTTC
TRBV4-1	TRBJ2-1	TRBD2	-	CASSHPLAGGPGEQFF	TGCGCCAGCAGCCATCCGCTAGCGGGAGGGCCTGGGGAGCAGTTCTTC
TRBV29-1	TRBJ1-4	-	-	CSGLAESNEKLFF	TGCAGCGGCCTCGCAGAGTCTAATGAAAAACTGTTTTTT
TRBV30	TRBJ1-2	-	-	CAWSIAGNYGYTF	TGTGCCTGGAGTATCGCAGGCAACTATGGCTACACCTTC
TRBV9	TRBJ1-2	TRBD1	few	CASSVGTGGYGYTF	TGTGCCAGCAGCGTAGGGACAGGGGGCTATGGCTACACCTTC
TRBV7-9	TRBJ1-2	TRBD1	-	CASSLQGALYGYTF	TGTGCCAGCAGCTTACAGGGGGCTCTCTATGGCTACACCTTC
TRBV5-1	TRBJ2-3	-	-	CASSLAQRNTDTQYF	TGCGCCAGCAGCTTGGCGCAGAGGAACACAGATACGCAGTATTTT